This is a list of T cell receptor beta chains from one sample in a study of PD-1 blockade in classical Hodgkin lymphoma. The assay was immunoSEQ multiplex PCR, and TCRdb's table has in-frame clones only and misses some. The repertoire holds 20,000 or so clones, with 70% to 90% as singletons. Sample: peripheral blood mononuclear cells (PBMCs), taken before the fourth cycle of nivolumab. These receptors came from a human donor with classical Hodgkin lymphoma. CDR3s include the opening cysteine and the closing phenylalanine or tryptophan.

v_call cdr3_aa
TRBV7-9 CASSPPPLAGEAYNEQFF
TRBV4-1 CASSQEYGTSGGSPLAKNIQYF
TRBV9 CASSVGSRTGKNGYTF
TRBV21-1 CASSTPGGSGKTQYF
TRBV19 CASSIIPGDTEAFF
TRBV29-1 CSVVTGLGTQYF
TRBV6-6 CASSYSGRSSYEQYF
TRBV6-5 CASSSQGDGYTF
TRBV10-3 CAISLGLAASETQYF
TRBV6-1 CASSAGGSYEQYF
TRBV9 CASSVGADTWTDTQYF
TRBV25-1 CASSALSRPSYEQYF
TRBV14 CASSQGGRGGNQPQHF
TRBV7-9 CASSAKGRSSYNSPLHF
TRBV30 CAREGGYGYTF
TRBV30 CAWSVGSTGQPQHF
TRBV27 CASSPSSGEVPYTQYF
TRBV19 CASSIGQGIETDTQYF
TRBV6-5 CASRDRANQPQHF
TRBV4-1 CASSQDRQKLNQPQHF
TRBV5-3 CARSLKGRVSPRSDTEAFF
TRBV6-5 CASSYERGSRGGYTF
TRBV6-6 CASSYSTPSSYEQYF
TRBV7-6 CASSLSFGPTYEQYF
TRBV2 CASTSDVYEQYF
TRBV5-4 CASSLGVTSNTGELFF